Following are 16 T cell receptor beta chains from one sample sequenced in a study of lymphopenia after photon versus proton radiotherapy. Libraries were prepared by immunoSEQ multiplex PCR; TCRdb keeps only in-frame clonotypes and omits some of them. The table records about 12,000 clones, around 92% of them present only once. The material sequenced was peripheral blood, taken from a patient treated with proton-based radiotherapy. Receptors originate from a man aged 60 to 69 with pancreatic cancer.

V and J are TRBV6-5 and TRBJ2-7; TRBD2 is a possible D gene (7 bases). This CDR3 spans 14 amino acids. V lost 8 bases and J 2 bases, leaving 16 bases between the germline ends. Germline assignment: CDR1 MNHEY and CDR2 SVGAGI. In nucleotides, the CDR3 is TGTGCCAGCGCAAAAAGGGGGGGAACCTACGAGCAGTACTTC. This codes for CASAKRGGTYEQYF.

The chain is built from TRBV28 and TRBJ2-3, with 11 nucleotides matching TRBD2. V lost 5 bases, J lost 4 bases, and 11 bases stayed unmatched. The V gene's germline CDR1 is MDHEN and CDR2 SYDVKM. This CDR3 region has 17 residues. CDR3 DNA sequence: TGTGCCAGCAGTCCCTCCCTACTAGCGGGAGAAGCAGATACGCAGTATTTT. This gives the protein CASSPSLLAGEADTQYF.

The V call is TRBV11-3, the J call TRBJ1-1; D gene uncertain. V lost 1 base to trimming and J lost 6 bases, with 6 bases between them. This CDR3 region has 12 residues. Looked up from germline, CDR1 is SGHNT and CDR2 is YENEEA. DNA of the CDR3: TGTGCCAGCAGCTTAGGGAGGGCTGAAGCTTTCTTT. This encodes CASSLGRAEAFF. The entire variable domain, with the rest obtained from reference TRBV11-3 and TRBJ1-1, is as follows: EAGVVQSPRYKIIEKKQPVAFWCNPISGHNTLYWYLQNLGQGPELLIRYENEEAVDDSQLPKDRFSAERLKGVDSTLKIQPAELGDSAVYLCASSLGRAEAFFGQGTRLTVV.

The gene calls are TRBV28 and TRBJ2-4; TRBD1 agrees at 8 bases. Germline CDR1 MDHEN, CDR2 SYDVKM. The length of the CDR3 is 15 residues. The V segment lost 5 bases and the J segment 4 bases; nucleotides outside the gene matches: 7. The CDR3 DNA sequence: TGTGCCAGCAGTCCCTCCGGACAGGGAAAAAACATTCAGTACTTC. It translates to CASSPSGQGKNIQYF.

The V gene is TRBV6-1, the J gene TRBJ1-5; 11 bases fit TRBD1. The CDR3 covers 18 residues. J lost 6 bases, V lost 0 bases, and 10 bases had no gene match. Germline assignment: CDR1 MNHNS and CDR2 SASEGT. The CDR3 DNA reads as TGTGCCAGCAGTGAAGCCCGCCGGACAGGGGGCTTCGGTCAGCCCCAGCATTTT. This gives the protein CASSEARRTGGFGQPQHF.

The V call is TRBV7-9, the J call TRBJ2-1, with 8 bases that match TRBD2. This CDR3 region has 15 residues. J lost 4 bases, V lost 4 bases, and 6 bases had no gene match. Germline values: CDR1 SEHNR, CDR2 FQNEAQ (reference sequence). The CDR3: CASSSAGVTYNEQFF. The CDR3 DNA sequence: TGTGCCAGCAGCTCAGCGGGAGTTACGTACAATGAGCAGTTCTTC.

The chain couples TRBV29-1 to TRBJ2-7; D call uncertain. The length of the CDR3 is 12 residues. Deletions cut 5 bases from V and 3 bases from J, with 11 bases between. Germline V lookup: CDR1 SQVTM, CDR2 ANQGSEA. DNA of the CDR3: TGCAGCGTTCGCGCAGGCCGCTACGAGCAGTACTTC. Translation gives CSVRAGRYEQYF.

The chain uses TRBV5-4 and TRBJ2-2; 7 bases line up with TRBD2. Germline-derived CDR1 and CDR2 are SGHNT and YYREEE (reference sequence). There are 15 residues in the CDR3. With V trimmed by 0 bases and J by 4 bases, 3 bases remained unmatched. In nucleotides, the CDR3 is TGTGCCAGCAGCTTGGGGACTAGTGGCACCGGGGAGCTGTTTTTT. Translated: CASSLGTSGTGELFF.

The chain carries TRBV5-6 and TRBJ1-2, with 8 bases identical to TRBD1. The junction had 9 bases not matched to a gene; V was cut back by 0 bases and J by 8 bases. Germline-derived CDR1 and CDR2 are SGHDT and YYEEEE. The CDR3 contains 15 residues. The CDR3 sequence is CASSLVTGEIRGYTF. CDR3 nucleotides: TGTGCCAGCAGCTTGGTGACAGGGGAGATTAGGGGCTACACCTTC.

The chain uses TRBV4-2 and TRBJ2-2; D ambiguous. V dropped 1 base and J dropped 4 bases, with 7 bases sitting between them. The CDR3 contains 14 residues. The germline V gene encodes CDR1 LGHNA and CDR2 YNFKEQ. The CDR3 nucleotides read TGTGCCAGCAGCCAAGCCTCGCTCACCGGGGAGCTGTTTTTT. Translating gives CASSQASLTGELFF.

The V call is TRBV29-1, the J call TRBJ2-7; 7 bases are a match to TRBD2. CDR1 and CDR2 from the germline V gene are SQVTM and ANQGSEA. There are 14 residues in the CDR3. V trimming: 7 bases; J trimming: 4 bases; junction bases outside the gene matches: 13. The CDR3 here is CSAKGGRGGYEQYF. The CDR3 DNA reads TGCAGCGCCAAGGGCGGGAGAGGAGGATACGAGCAGTACTTC.

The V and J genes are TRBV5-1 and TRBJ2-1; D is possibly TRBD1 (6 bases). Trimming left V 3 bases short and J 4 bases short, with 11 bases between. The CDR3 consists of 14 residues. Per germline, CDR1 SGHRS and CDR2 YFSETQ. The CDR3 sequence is CASSSTQGYNEQFF. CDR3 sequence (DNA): TGCGCCAGCAGCTCGACGCAGGGGTACAATGAGCAGTTCTTC.

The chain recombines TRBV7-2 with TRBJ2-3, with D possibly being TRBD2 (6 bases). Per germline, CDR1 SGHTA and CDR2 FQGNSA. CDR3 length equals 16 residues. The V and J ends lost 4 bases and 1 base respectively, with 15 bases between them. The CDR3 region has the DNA TGTGCCAGCAGCTCCCTGGGCGGGACTGGCACAGATACGCAGTATTTT. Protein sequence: CASSSLGGTGTDTQYF.

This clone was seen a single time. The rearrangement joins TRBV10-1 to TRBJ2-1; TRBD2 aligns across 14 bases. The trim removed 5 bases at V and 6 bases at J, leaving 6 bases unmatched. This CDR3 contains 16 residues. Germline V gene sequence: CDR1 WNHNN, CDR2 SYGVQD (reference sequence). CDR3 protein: CASSPGTSGRGNEQFF. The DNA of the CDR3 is TGCGCCAGCAGTCCCGGGACTAGCGGGAGAGGCAATGAGCAGTTCTTC.

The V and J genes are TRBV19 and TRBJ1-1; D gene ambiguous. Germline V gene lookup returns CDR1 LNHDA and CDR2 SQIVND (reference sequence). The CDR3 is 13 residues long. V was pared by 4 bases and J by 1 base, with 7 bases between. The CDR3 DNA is TGTGCCAGTAGTAAATTTGAGAACACTGAAGCTTTCTTT. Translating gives CASSKFENTEAFF.

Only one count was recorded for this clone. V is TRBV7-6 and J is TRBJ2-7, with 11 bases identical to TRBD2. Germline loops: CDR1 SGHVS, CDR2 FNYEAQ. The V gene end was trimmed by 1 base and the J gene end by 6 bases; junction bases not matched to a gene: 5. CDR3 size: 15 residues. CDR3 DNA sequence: TGTGCCAGCAGCTTAGTGGGACTAGCGGCCTCCGAGCAGTACTTC. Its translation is CASSLVGLAASEQYF.